This T cell receptor beta chain was profiled in a study of Graves' ophthalmopathy and Graves' hyperthyroidism. Study-level results: From stable hyperthyroidism, ophthalmopathy was separated by a 13-signature model with about 88% sensitivity and around 80% specificity.

Ophthalmopathic donors had moderate-to-severe activity, CAS ≥3 and NOSPECS ≥4, with disease that had lasted under 3 months. Clinicians made diagnoses from clinical symptoms, serum thyroxine, TRAb, thyroid ultrasound and orbital computed tomography. As for this clonotype: What it recognizes is unknown.

The study amplified TCR beta CDR3 regions using RNA transcripts. In the first round, RT-PCR was carried out with HTBI primers, and a multiplex PCR formed the second round. TCRdb called the multiplex PCR reads again in MiXCR, with one record for every CDR3 protein. The sample records around 600,000 distinct CDR3 sequences, about 41% being singletons. The CDR3 totals 19 residues. Germline assignment: CDR1 MGHDK and CDR2 SYGVNS. Losses at the gene ends were 6 bases for V and 1 base for J; bases not matched to a gene: 14. This sequence joins TRBV25-1 and TRBJ2-6, with 8 nucleotides matching TRBD1. The receptor was isolated from an adult man with Graves' ophthalmopathy. The sample consisted of peripheral blood. CDR3 in amino acids: CASSETGDTPSSGANVLTF. CDR3 coding DNA: TGTGCCAGCAGCGAGACAGGGGATACTCCTAGTTCTGGGGCCAACGTCCTGACTTTC. The whole variable domain, remainder taken from reference TRBV25-1 and TRBJ2-6, is EADIYQTPRYLVIGTGKKITLECSQTMGHDKMYWYQQDPGMELHLIHYSYGVNSTEKGDLSSESTVSRIRTEHFPLTLESARPSHTSQYLCASSETGDTPSSGANVLTFGAGSRLTVL.